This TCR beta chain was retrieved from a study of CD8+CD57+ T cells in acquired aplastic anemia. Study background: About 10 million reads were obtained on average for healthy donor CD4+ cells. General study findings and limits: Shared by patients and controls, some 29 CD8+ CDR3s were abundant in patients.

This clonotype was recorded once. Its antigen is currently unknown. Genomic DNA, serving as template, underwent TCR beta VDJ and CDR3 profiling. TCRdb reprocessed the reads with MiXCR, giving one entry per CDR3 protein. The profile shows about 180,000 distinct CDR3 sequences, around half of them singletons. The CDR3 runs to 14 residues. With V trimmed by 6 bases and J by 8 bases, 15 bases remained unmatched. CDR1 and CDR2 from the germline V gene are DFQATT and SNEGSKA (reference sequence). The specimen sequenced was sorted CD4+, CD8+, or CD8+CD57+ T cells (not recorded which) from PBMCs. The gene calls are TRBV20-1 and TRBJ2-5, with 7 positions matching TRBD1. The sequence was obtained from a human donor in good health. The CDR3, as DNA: TGCAGTGCCGGGATATATCGACAGGGTATAACCCAGTACTTC. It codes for CSAGIYRQGITQYF.